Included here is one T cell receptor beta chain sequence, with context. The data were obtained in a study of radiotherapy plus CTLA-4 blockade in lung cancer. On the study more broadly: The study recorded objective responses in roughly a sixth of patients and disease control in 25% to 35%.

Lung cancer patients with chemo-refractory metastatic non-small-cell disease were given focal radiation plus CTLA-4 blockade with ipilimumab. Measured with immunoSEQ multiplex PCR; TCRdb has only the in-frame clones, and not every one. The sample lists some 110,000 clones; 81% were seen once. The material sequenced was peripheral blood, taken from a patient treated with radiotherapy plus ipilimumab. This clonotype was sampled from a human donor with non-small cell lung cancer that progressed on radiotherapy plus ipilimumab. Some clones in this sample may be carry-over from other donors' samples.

The DNA of the CDR3 is TGTGCCAGCAGTAGGGACAGCTTCTATGGCTACACCTTC. Protein sequence: CASSRDSFYGYTF. The chain is built from TRBV6-6 and TRBJ1-2; 7 nucleotides line up with TRBD1. Germline V CDR1 and CDR2: MNHNY, SVGAGI (reference sequence). Trimming at V came to 5 bases and at J to 4 bases, leaving 4 bases not matched to a gene. The CDR3 length is 13 residues.